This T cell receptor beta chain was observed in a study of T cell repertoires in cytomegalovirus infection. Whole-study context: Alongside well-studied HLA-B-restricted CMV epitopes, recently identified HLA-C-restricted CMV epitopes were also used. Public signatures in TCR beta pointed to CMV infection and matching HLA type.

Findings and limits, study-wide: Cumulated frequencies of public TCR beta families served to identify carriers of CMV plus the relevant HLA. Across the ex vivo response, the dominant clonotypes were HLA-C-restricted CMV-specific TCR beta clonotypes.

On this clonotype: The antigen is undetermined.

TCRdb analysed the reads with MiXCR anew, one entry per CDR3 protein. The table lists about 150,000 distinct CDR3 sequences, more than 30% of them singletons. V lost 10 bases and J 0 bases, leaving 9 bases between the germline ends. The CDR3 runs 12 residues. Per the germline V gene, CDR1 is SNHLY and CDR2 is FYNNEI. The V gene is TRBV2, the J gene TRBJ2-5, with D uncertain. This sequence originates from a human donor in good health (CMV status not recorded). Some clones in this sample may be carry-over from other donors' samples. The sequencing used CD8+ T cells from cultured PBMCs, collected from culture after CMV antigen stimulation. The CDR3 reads CATPGDQETQYF. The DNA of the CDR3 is TGTGCCACCCCAGGCGACCAAGAGACCCAGTACTTC.